What follows are 32 T cell receptor beta chains derived from one specimen sequenced in a study of blood T cell repertoires in COVID-19. Profiling relied on immunoSEQ multiplex PCR, and the TCRdb table lists in-frame clones only, not all of them. In the table there are some 74,000 clones, approximately 79% of which are singletons. The source material was peripheral blood. Every receptor here comes from a woman between 45 and 65 years old with acute or convalescent COVID-19.

The chain carries TRBV7-8 and TRBJ2-7; D is undetermined. With 0 bases removed from V and 2 bases from J, the gap between germline ends came to 14 bases. Germline CDR1 SGHVS, CDR2 FQNEAQ. CDR3 length equals 16 residues. Written as DNA, the CDR3 is TGTGCCAGCAGCTTAGCGCGGTCCCCGAATCCCTACGAGCAGTACTTC. This sequence encodes CASSLARSPNPYEQYF.

V gene TRBV4-1 combines with J gene TRBJ2-3, with 7 bases aligning to TRBD1. CDR1 and CDR2 from the germline V gene are MGHRA and YSYEKL. Unmatched junction bases numbered 6, after V lost 6 bases and J lost 3 bases. The length of the CDR3 is 14 residues. CDR3 DNA sequence: TGCGCCAGCAGGGACAGGACAAAAACAGATACGCAGTATTTT. The encoded protein is CASRDRTKTDTQYF.

This clone showed up just a few times. J is TRBJ2-3 and V is TRBV14; 10 positions agree with TRBD2. CDR1 and CDR2 (germline): SGHDN, FVKESK. CDR3 length: 15 amino acids. V was clipped by 1 base and J by 4 bases; unmatched bases: 2. The CDR3 is CASSQALAGADTQYF. The CDR3, as DNA: TGTGCCAGCAGCCAAGCGCTAGCGGGAGCAGATACGCAGTATTTT. The whole variable domain, remainder taken from reference TRBV14 and TRBJ2-3, is EAGVTQFPSHSVIEKGQTVTLRCDPISGHDNLYWYRRVMGKEIKFLLHFVKESKQDESGMPNNRFLAERTGGTYSTLKVQPAELEDSGVYFCASSQALAGADTQYFGPGTRLTVL.

V gene TRBV19 combines with J gene TRBJ2-1, with TRBD2 matching over 9 bases. Germline loops: CDR1 LNHDA, CDR2 SQIVND (reference sequence). J lost 5 bases, V lost 6 bases, and 11 bases had no gene match. The CDR3 has 16 amino acids. The chain's CDR3 is CASSDKRGARDNEQFF. CDR3 DNA sequence: TGTGCCAGTAGCGACAAGCGGGGGGCGAGAGACAATGAGCAGTTCTTC.

The rearrangement joins TRBV5-1 to TRBJ2-7, with 8 bases that match TRBD2. V lost 0 bases, J lost 0 bases, and 5 bases stayed unmatched. Germline V gives CDR1 SGHRS, CDR2 YFSETQ. The CDR3 totals 16 residues. CDR3 DNA: TGCGCCAGCAGCTTGGCAGCGGGGGTAGTCTCCTACGAGCAGTACTTC. It yields the protein CASSLAAGVVSYEQYF.

This sequence joins TRBV11-2 and TRBJ1-1, with 7 bases aligning to TRBD1. J gave up 1 base and V 5 bases, and 7 bases lay outside the gene matches. This CDR3 spans 15 amino acids. Germline V gene sequence: CDR1 SGHAT, CDR2 FQNNGV. The CDR3, as DNA: TGTGCCAGCAGCCCCCGACAGGGCTGGAACACTGAAGCTTTCTTT. Amino acids: CASSPRQGWNTEAFF.

This clone was seen only a few times. This sequence joins TRBV14 and TRBJ2-5; TRBD2 is a possible D gene (5 bases). The CDR3 totals 15 residues. Trimming cost V 1 base and J 5 bases, with 14 bases left between them. Germline V gene sequence: CDR1 SGHDN, CDR2 FVKESK. This CDR3 is CASSQVDEGRETQYF. CDR3 sequence (DNA): TGTGCCAGCAGCCAAGTGGATGAGGGTCGGGAGACCCAGTACTTC.

The rearrangement links TRBV7-9 to TRBJ1-1, with 10 bases identical to TRBD1. Germline V gene lookup returns CDR1 SEHNR and CDR2 FQNEAQ (reference sequence). There are 12 residues in the CDR3. J lost 5 bases, V lost 6 bases, and 0 bases had no gene match. For the CDR3, the DNA is TGTGCCAGCAGGGGACAGGGGACTGAAGCTTTCTTT. It is translated as CASRGQGTEAFF. The entire variable domain, with the rest obtained from reference TRBV7-9 and TRBJ1-1, is as follows: DTGVSQNPRHKITKRGQNVTFRCDPISEHNRLYWYRQTLGQGPEFLTYFQNEAQLEKSRLLSDRFSAERPKGSFSTLEIQRTEQGDSAMYLCASRGQGTEAFFGQGTRLTVV.

This rearrangement joins TRBV27 to TRBJ1-6; D is unclear. V was cut by 3 bases and J by 10 bases, with 10 bases left in between. The length of the CDR3 is 13 residues. The germline CDR1 and CDR2 sequences are MNHEY and SMNVEV (reference sequence). The CDR3 sequence: CASSFQVLSPLHF. In DNA, the CDR3 is TGTGCCAGCAGTTTCCAGGTTTTATCACCCCTCCACTTT.

This rearrangement joins TRBV6-6 to TRBJ2-7, with D tentatively TRBD1 (5 bases). The CDR3 spans 11 residues. V was cut by 8 bases and J by 3 bases, with 8 bases left in between. Germline CDR1 MNHNY, CDR2 SVGAGI (reference sequence). In DNA, the CDR3 is TGTGCCAGCTGGGGCAACTACGAGCAGTACTTC. Its protein product is CASWGNYEQYF.

The chain joins TRBV6-9 to TRBJ2-7, with TRBD1 matching over 12 bases. V was pared by 5 bases and J by 1 base, with 15 bases of the junction left unmatched. Germline-derived CDR1 and CDR2 are MNHGY and SVAAGI. The CDR3 runs to 19 residues. The CDR3 region is CASSTAGTGGLNASYEQYF. In DNA, the CDR3 is TGTGCCAGCAGTACAGCCGGGACAGGGGGCCTTAATGCTTCCTACGAGCAGTACTTC.

The chain combines TRBV2 with TRBJ2-1; no clear D. V was pared by 8 bases and J by 2 bases, with 4 bases between. This CDR3 has 11 amino acids. Germline loops: CDR1 SNHLY, CDR2 FYNNEI. The CDR3 loop reads CASLAYNEQFF. The DNA of the CDR3 is TGTGCCAGCTTAGCCTACAATGAGCAGTTCTTC.

This clone appeared a single time. The chain is built from TRBV6-1 and TRBJ1-2, with D perhaps matching TRBD1 (6 bases). This CDR3 contains 14 residues. From germline, CDR1 is MNHNS and CDR2 SASEGT. V lost 3 bases to trimming and J lost 4 bases, with 12 bases between them. CDR3 coding DNA: TGTGCCAGCAGTGACCGCGTGACAGGCTATGGCTACACCTTC. It translates to CASSDRVTGYGYTF.

This clone was found a few times. This chain joins TRBV11-2 and TRBJ2-7; 9 bases agree with TRBD2. This CDR3 has 16 amino acids. Trimming at V came to 3 bases and at J to 9 bases, leaving 15 bases not matched to a gene. CDR1 is SGHAT and CDR2 is FQNNGV in the germline V gene. CDR3 nucleotides: TGTGCCAGCAGCTTGGGCACTCTAGCGGGAACCGTAGGGCAGTACTTC. Protein product: CASSLGTLAGTVGQYF.

This clone was detected many times. The gene calls are TRBV6-4 and TRBJ1-1; TRBD1 matches at 7 bases. After removal of 6 bases from V and 3 bases from J, the junction contained 4 bases not matched to a gene. The CDR3 spans 13 residues. CDR1 MRHNA and CDR2 SNTAGT come from the germline V gene. The CDR3 spells CASSQTGYTEAFF. DNA of the CDR3: TGTGCCAGCAGCCAGACAGGGTACACTGAAGCTTTCTTT.

The rearrangement joins TRBV5-1 to TRBJ2-7, with 11 bases lining up with TRBD2. In germline, CDR1 is SGHRS, CDR2 YFSETQ. The CDR3 length is 15 residues. The ends lost 3 bases at V and 6 bases at J; junction bases unmatched: 8. DNA for the CDR3: TGCGCCAGCAGCTCAACCGGGACTAGCGGACTCGAGCAGTACTTC. Translating it yields CASSSTGTSGLEQYF.

The chain links TRBV5-4 to TRBJ1-2; a possible D gene is TRBD1 (6 bases). The CDR3 has 13 residues. Germline CDR1 and CDR2: SGHNT and YYREEE (reference sequence). Trimming stripped 4 bases from V and 4 bases from J, with 11 bases between. The CDR3 loop reads CASSPDSSYGYTF. For the CDR3, the DNA is TGTGCCAGCAGCCCGGACAGTTCCTATGGCTACACCTTC.

The rearrangement uses TRBV27 and TRBJ2-3; D is undetermined. Trimming removed 7 bases from V and 10 bases from J, with 21 bases in between. Per the germline V gene, CDR1 is MNHEY and CDR2 is SMNVEV (reference sequence). The CDR3 runs to 14 residues. CDR3 sequence (DNA): TGTGCCAGCACCGGAAGCGCCCCGCGGTGGCCGCAGTATTTT. This encodes CASTGSAPRWPQYF.

The chain couples TRBV5-8 to TRBJ2-7; 12 positions agree with TRBD2. CDR1 is SGHTS, CDR2 YDEGEE, per germline. CDR3 length: 16 residues. V shed 4 bases and J 2 bases; nucleotides not matched to a gene: 7. CDR3 region: CASSSPLAGGPYEQYF. In DNA, the CDR3 is TGTGCCAGCAGCAGCCCTCTAGCGGGAGGGCCCTACGAGCAGTACTTC.

The V gene is TRBV5-1, the J gene TRBJ1-3; 8 bases line up with TRBD1. This CDR3 region has 18 residues. Losses at the gene ends were 4 bases for V and 0 bases for J; bases not matched to a gene: 12. Germline CDR1 reads SGHRS; CDR2 reads YFSETQ. The CDR3 DNA is TGCGCCAGCAGCCAATTTTGGACAGGGAGTCCCTCTGGAAACACCATATATTTT. Translation gives CASSQFWTGSPSGNTIYF.

This clone was counted only a few times. The chain carries TRBV5-6 and TRBJ2-1; TRBD2 matches at 8 bases. CDR1 is SGHDT, CDR2 YYEEEE, per germline. This CDR3 contains 15 residues. With 2 bases clipped from V and 5 bases from J, the junction kept 6 bases outside the gene matches. The CDR3 nucleotides read TGTGCCAGCAGCTTAGGACTAGCAGGGGACAATGAGCAGTTCTTC. Amino acid sequence: CASSLGLAGDNEQFF. The full variable domain, in which reference TRBV5-6 and TRBJ2-1 provide the parts outside the CDR3, is DAGVTQSPTHLIKTRGQQVTLRCSPKSGHDTVSWYQQALGQGPQFIFQYYEEEERQRGNFPDRFSGHQFPNYSSELNVNALLLGDSALYLCASSLGLAGDNEQFFGPGTRLTVL.

The CDR3 protein is CASSQVFPPSPGQPQHF. CDR3 DNA sequence: TGCGCCAGCAGCCAAGTGTTCCCGCCCTCGCCGGGACAGCCCCAGCATTTT. The chain joins TRBV4-3 to TRBJ1-5; D gene ambiguous. CDR1 is LGHNA, CDR2 YSLEER, per germline. There are 17 residues in the CDR3. Trimming removed 1 base from V and 7 bases from J, with 20 bases in between.

The chain uses TRBV12-5 and TRBJ2-3; the match to TRBD2 covers 9 bases. The CDR3 sequence is 14 residues long. CDR1 and CDR2 from the germline V gene are LGHNT and FRNRAP. V was pared by 1 base and J by 5 bases, with 1 base of the junction left unmatched. The CDR3 loop reads CASGLGLAEDTQYF. The CDR3 bases are TGTGCTAGTGGTTTGGGACTAGCGGAAGATACGCAGTATTTT.

The sample holds one count of this clone. The rearrangement joins TRBV2 to TRBJ2-7, with D tentatively TRBD2 (6 bases). The CDR3 spans 16 residues. Germline CDR1 is SNHLY and CDR2 is FYNNEI. Trimming took off 0 bases at V and 4 bases at J, with 16 bases between the two ends. CDR3: CASSEATGTLSYEQYF. The CDR3 DNA is TGTGCCAGCAGTGAAGCAACCGGGACTCTCTCATACGAGCAGTACTTC.

The rearrangement links TRBV6-2 or TRBV6-3 to TRBJ2-4, with 12 nucleotides matching TRBD2. This CDR3 region has 19 residues. The germline V gene encodes CDR1 MNHEY and CDR2 SVGEGT. V gave up 0 bases and J gave up 0 bases; unmatched junction bases: 6. The CDR3 loop is CASSYSLAGGPQAKNIQYF. CDR3 DNA sequence: TGTGCCAGCAGTTACTCGCTAGCGGGAGGGCCCCAAGCCAAAAACATTCAGTACTTC.

The chain links TRBV28 to TRBJ2-7; 8 bases line up with TRBD1. The germline CDR1 and CDR2 sequences are MDHEN and SYDVKM. This CDR3 contains 16 residues. V was pared by 5 bases and J by 4 bases, with 13 bases of the junction left unmatched. Written as DNA, the CDR3 is TGTGCCAGCAGTCGATTTGCCGGGACAGGTCCATACGAGCAGTACTTC. Translating it yields CASSRFAGTGPYEQYF.

The rearrangement joins TRBV30 to TRBJ1-2; possible D gene TRBD1, 5 bases. The CDR3 contains 14 residues. Trimming left V 5 bases short and J 4 bases short, with 17 bases between. CDR1 is GTSNPN, CDR2 SVGIG, per germline (reference sequence). The CDR3 loop reads CAWERVAGIYGYTF. CDR3 DNA sequence: TGTGCCTGGGAAAGGGTTGCAGGGATCTATGGCTACACCTTC.

The sample holds a few counts of this clone. This chain links TRBV29-1 with TRBJ1-2; possibly TRBD1 for D (5 bases). Germline CDR1 and CDR2: SQVTM and ANQGSEA. Between the trimmed V and J ends, which lost 2 bases and 5 bases, there was a span of 18 bases. CDR3 length equals 15 residues. The CDR3 sequence is CSVEFPSTEKYGYTF. CDR3 DNA sequence: TGCAGCGTTGAATTCCCCTCGACAGAAAAGTATGGCTACACCTTC. The whole variable domain, remainder taken from reference TRBV29-1 and TRBJ1-2, is SAVISQKPSRDICQRGTSLTIQCQVDSQVTMMFWYRQQPGQSLTLIATANQGSEATYESGFVIDKFPISRPNLTFSTLTVSNMSPEDSSIYLCSVEFPSTEKYGYTFGSGTRLTVV.

The chain carries TRBV10-3 and TRBJ1-1; D remains ambiguous. V lost 8 bases and J lost 3, with 13 bases in between. The CDR3 runs 13 residues. The V gene's germline CDR1 is ENHRY and CDR2 SYGVKD. CDR3 in amino acids: CAISFGGHTEAFF. In DNA form, the CDR3 reads TGTGCCATCTCGTTCGGAGGACACACTGAAGCTTTCTTT.

This chain uses TRBV6-6 with TRBJ1-4; D is unclear. Trimming pared 2 bases from V and 4 bases from J, leaving 11 bases between. The CDR3 extends over 15 amino acids. Germline V lookup: CDR1 MNHNY, CDR2 SVGAGI (reference sequence). Here the CDR3 DNA reads TGTGCCAGCAGTTACGAGGGCAGCTTTAATGAAAAACTGTTTTTT. Protein product: CASSYEGSFNEKLFF.

This clone has just one count. The gene calls are TRBV7-9 and TRBJ1-1; TRBD1 matches at 7 bases. V lost 5 bases to trimming and J lost 5 bases; unmatched junction nucleotides: 11. The CDR3 loop spans 15 amino acids. Germline values: CDR1 SEHNR, CDR2 FQNEAQ (reference sequence). This chain's CDR3 is CASSRTGVLVTEAFF. As DNA, the CDR3 is TGTGCCAGCAGCCGAACAGGGGTCCTTGTGACTGAAGCTTTCTTT.

The V gene is TRBV13, the J gene TRBJ2-5, with 7 nucleotides matching TRBD2. CDR3 length: 13 residues. Germline trimming cut 4 bases from V and 5 bases from J; bases unmatched to any gene: 4. Germline V gives CDR1 PRHDT, CDR2 FYEKMQ (reference sequence). CDR3 nucleotide sequence: TGTGCCAGCAGCTGGACTAGGGCTGAGACCCAGTACTTC. It codes for CASSWTRAETQYF.